This T cell receptor (beta chain) appears in the sequencing data of a study of beta chain features in type 1 diabetes. V was cut by 5 bases and J by 3 bases, with 14 bases left in between. In germline, CDR1 is LNHDA, CDR2 SQIVND (reference sequence). This CDR3 comprises 15 residues. Expressed TCRB transcripts were sequenced, since all the RNA that had been isolated was reverse transcribed. Generated by immunoSEQ multiplex PCR, the TCRdb table keeps only in-frame clones and is missing some. The sample shows about 290,000 clones, under 8.5% of them seen only once. The TCR was taken from a woman aged 18 to 35 in good health. Sequenced input: central memory CD4+ T cells from blood. V and J are TRBV19 and TRBJ2-1; D unclear. CDR3 loop: CASSSAVNYYNEQFF. CDR3 bases: TGTGCCAGTAGTTCGGCGGTAAATTACTACAATGAGCAGTTCTTC.